The T cell receptor beta chain described here comes from a study of blood T cell repertoires in COVID-19. The J segment lost 7 bases and the V segment lost 0 bases, leaving 13 bases of the junction unmatched. The CDR3 is 20 residues long. Germline V gene lookup returns CDR1 SGHDN and CDR2 FVKESK. Data came from immunoSEQ multiplex PCR; TCRdb stores just in-frame clones and leaves some out. The data contain about 80,000 clones, 82% of them singletons. The source of this sequence is a woman in her 70s with acute or convalescent COVID-19. The specimen sequenced was peripheral blood. The V gene is TRBV14, the J gene TRBJ2-1; the match to TRBD2 covers 15 bases. CDR3 nucleotide sequence: TGTGCCAGCAGCCAAGATCGGGGACTAGCGGGAGGAGGGAAACGGAATGAGCAGTTCTTC. Amino acid sequence: CASSQDRGLAGGGKRNEQFF.